This T cell receptor (beta chain) was identified during a study of CD8 T cells in ankylosing spondylitis. Study-level findings and limits: Seemingly distinctive of ankylosing spondylitis blood was a TCR beta motif formed by eight highly homologous variants.

TCRdb recomputed calls from the 5' RACE reads with MiXCR, one row per CDR3 protein. This table has about 540,000 distinct CDR3 sequences, roughly 12% appearing once. With regard to this clonotype: Its antigen remains unidentified.

The CDR3 loop spans 16 amino acids. Trimming at V came to 5 bases and at J to 1 base, leaving 3 bases not matched to a gene. Germline CDR1 is LNHNV and CDR2 is YYDKDF (reference sequence). What was sequenced was blood, either unsorted or a sorted T cell fraction (not recorded which). The sequence was obtained from a male donor with ankylosing spondylitis. The chain joins TRBV15 to TRBJ2-2; the match to TRBD1 covers 11 bases. The CDR3 sequence: CATSGGTGGNTGELFF. The CDR3 coding sequence is TGTGCCACCAGCGGTGGGACAGGGGGGAACACCGGGGAGCTGTTTTTT.